Shown below are 7 T cell receptor beta chains from a single sample sequenced in a study of T-cell memory formation after mild COVID-19. Via MiXCR, TCRdb re-called the 5' RACE reads, giving one row per CDR3 protein. The sample includes 210,000 or so distinct CDR3 sequences, around 16% of them seen just once. The sequencing input was PBMCs or a T cell subset sorted from them (not recorded which). These receptors all stem from an adult woman who had mild COVID-19 (a few samples of this study predate the infection). Cell type and time point are not known.

The sample holds a few counts of this clonotype. The chain links TRBV10-3 to TRBJ1-2; the D gene is possibly TRBD1 (5 bases). Trimming removed 0 bases at V and 8 bases at J, with 10 bases between. Germline V gene data show CDR1 as ENHRY and CDR2 as SYGVKD. The CDR3 spans 13 residues. The DNA of the CDR3 is TGTGCCATCAGTGAGTCGGGACCGGGGGGCTACACCTTC. Translated: CAISESGPGGYTF.

This clonotype has a count of ten or more. This chain links TRBV29-1 with TRBJ2-3; tentatively, D is TRBD2 (5 bases). V lost 1 base, J lost 2 bases, and 16 bases lay in between. Germline-derived CDR1 and CDR2 are SQVTM and ANQGSEA. This CDR3 comprises 16 residues. The CDR3 loop is CSVEGNPGSDTDTQYF. Written as DNA, the CDR3 is TGCAGCGTTGAAGGCAATCCGGGGAGCGACACAGATACGCAGTATTTT.

The chain couples TRBV20-1 to TRBJ2-7, with D perhaps TRBD1 (5 bases). This CDR3 has 13 amino acids. Trimming left V 5 bases short and J 2 bases short, with 13 bases between. CDR1 is DFQATT and CDR2 is SNEGSKA in the germline V gene (reference sequence). Here the CDR3 reads CSAAKTGPYEQYF. DNA of the CDR3: TGCAGTGCTGCAAAAACAGGACCCTACGAGCAGTACTTC.

This clonotype was seen only a few times. The CDR3 spells CASSLFVRLGSGGYTF. CDR3 nucleotide sequence: TGTGCCAGCAGTTTATTCGTTCGGCTGGGGAGCGGAGGCTACACCTTC. This chain links TRBV12-3 or TRBV12-4 with TRBJ1-2; D gene uncertain. V was clipped by 2 bases and J by 8 bases, with 21 bases between them. This CDR3 region has 16 residues.

This clonotype was seen more than once but under ten times. This chain uses TRBV24-1 with TRBJ2-4, with 8 bases identical to TRBD1. There are 13 residues in the CDR3. Germline CDR1 KGHDR, CDR2 SFDVKD. After removal of 3 bases from V and 11 bases from J, the junction contained 5 bases not matched to a gene. The CDR3 loop reads CATSDGLGQVQYF. For the CDR3, the DNA is TGTGCCACCAGTGATGGACTGGGACAGGTTCAGTACTTC.

V is TRBV27 and J is TRBJ2-7; TRBD2 agrees at 10 bases. Germline CDR1 reads MNHEY; CDR2 reads SMNVEV (reference sequence). There are 15 residues in the CDR3. V lost 5 bases and J lost 2; bases outside the gene matches: 6. This chain's CDR3 is CASSLTSGQPYEQYF. As DNA, the CDR3 is TGTGCCAGCAGTCTGACTAGCGGGCAGCCCTACGAGCAGTACTTC.

The chain links TRBV6-5 to TRBJ2-7; D tentatively reads TRBD1 or TRBD2 (5 bases each). With 0 bases removed from V and 3 bases from J, the gap between germline ends came to 6 bases. The CDR3 contains 13 residues. The germline V gene encodes CDR1 MNHEY and CDR2 SVGAGI. CDR3 sequence reads: CASSYSRGYEQYF. CDR3 DNA sequence: TGTGCCAGCAGTTACTCGAGGGGCTACGAGCAGTACTTC.